Following are 28 T cell receptor beta chains from one sample sequenced in a study of beta chain features in type 1 diabetes. The authors reverse transcribed all of the isolated RNA, so sequencing captured expressed TCRB transcripts. Data came from immunoSEQ multiplex PCR; TCRdb stores just in-frame clones and leaves some out. The table has about 230,000 clones, over 9.5% seen once. The material sequenced was naive CD4+ T cells from blood. The receptors originated from a woman aged 18-29 years in good health.

This clone was picked up a small number of times. The chain carries TRBV6-4 and TRBJ2-1; D may be TRBD2 (5 bases). The V end was cut by 5 bases, the J end by 0 bases, with 11 bases between. This CDR3 is built from 15 residues. Germline V lookup: CDR1 MRHNA, CDR2 SNTAGT. The CDR3 DNA follows: TGTGCCAGCAGTTATGGGAGTCGCTCCTACAATGAGCAGTTCTTC. It is translated as CASSYGSRSYNEQFF.

This rearrangement joins TRBV14 to TRBJ2-3; a possible D gene is TRBD1 (5 bases). CDR1 and CDR2 (germline): SGHDN, FVKESK. The CDR3 loop spans 14 amino acids. V was cut by 4 bases and J by 1 base, with 9 bases left in between. CDR3 sequence (DNA): TGTGCCAGCAGCCTGGTAGGGGGCACAGATACGCAGTATTTT. Translation gives CASSLVGGTDTQYF.

The chain is built from TRBV6-1 and TRBJ2-4, with a tentative D call TRBD1 (6 bases). This CDR3 spans 15 amino acids. Trimming stripped 6 bases from V and 0 bases from J, with 12 bases between. Per germline, CDR1 MNHNS and CDR2 SASEGT. CDR3: CASRMTGLAKNIQYF. The CDR3 bases are TGTGCCAGCAGAATGACAGGCCTAGCCAAAAACATTCAGTACTTC.

The chain couples TRBV5-1 to TRBJ1-6, with TRBD1 matching over 10 bases. The CDR3 contains 16 residues. J was trimmed by 10 bases and V by 2 bases; bases with no gene match: 9. Per germline, CDR1 SGHRS and CDR2 YFSETQ. The CDR3 loop is CASSFDGTGARSPLHF. The DNA for the CDR3 is TGCGCCAGCAGCTTCGACGGGACAGGGGCTCGATCACCCCTCCACTTT.

This clone has more than one count but fewer than ten. This chain connects TRBV7-9 to TRBJ2-6; maybe TRBD2 (6 bases). The ends were cut back, 6 bases at V and 2 bases at J, with 23 bases in the middle. Germline assignment: CDR1 SEHNR and CDR2 FQNEAQ (reference sequence). The CDR3 sequence is 19 residues long. The CDR3: CASSLPGGRQSAGANVLTF. In nucleotides, the CDR3 is TGTGCCAGCAGTCTACCAGGAGGGCGACAGAGTGCTGGGGCCAACGTCCTGACTTTC.

This clone was counted a few times. The V and J genes are TRBV15 and TRBJ1-6; 8 positions agree with TRBD1. From germline, CDR1 is LNHNV and CDR2 YYDKDF (reference sequence). J lost 8 bases, V lost 5 bases, and 2 bases had no gene match. This CDR3 has 13 amino acids. CDR3 sequence: CATSQGADSPLHF. The CDR3 region has the DNA TGTGCCACCAGCCAGGGGGCTGATTCACCCCTCCACTTT.

The rearrangement joins TRBV7-9 to TRBJ1-6; D perhaps matches TRBD1 (6 bases). The CDR3 loop spans 17 amino acids. V lost 2 bases and J 9 bases, leaving 20 bases between the germline ends. Germline lookup yields CDR1 SEHNR and CDR2 FQNEAQ (reference sequence). The CDR3 region is CASSLHSLRGAGSPLHF. CDR3 DNA sequence: TGTGCCAGCAGCTTACACAGCTTACGGGGGGCAGGTTCACCCCTCCACTTT.

This clone was seen only a few times. This chain joins TRBV6-1 and TRBJ2-3; 10 nucleotides line up with TRBD2. In germline, CDR1 is MNHNS, CDR2 SASEGT. V shed 3 bases, J shed 2 bases, and the junction held 5 bases outside the gene matches. This CDR3 has 16 amino acids. In nucleotides, the CDR3 is TGTGCCAGCAGTGATGGACTAGCGGCCTACACAGATACGCAGTATTTT. Encoded protein: CASSDGLAAYTDTQYF.

The rearrangement links TRBV29-1 to TRBJ1-3; 8 bases line up with TRBD1. The V gene's germline CDR1 is SQVTM and CDR2 ANQGSEA. Trimming removed 6 bases from V and 0 bases from J; junction bases left unmatched: 1. CDR3 size: 13 residues. CDR3 in amino acids: CSVGQGSGNTIYF. DNA of the CDR3: TGCAGCGTCGGACAGGGCTCTGGAAACACCATATATTTT.

This clone was seen only a few times. This rearrangement joins TRBV5-1 to TRBJ1-3; no definite D call. CDR1 is SGHRS and CDR2 is YFSETQ in the germline V gene. V shed 0 bases and J shed 4 bases, with 8 bases lying between them. The CDR3 runs to 14 residues. CDR3 amino acids: CASSLVGSGNTIYF. The DNA for the CDR3 is TGCGCCAGCAGCTTGGTGGGCAGCGGAAACACCATATATTTT.

In this sample, this clone turned up a few times. In DNA, the CDR3 is TGTGCCTACACAGGGGGGGGATCTGGAAACACCATATATTTT. Translation gives CAYTGGGSGNTIYF. The gene calls are TRBV30 and TRBJ1-3; 8 bases are a match to TRBD1. The CDR3 sequence is 14 residues long. The J segment lost 1 base and the V segment lost 7 bases, leaving 6 bases of the junction unmatched. Germline V gene data show CDR1 as GTSNPN and CDR2 as SVGIG (reference sequence).

This clone was seen only a few times. The chain joins TRBV28 to TRBJ2-7; D ambiguous. This CDR3 spans 13 amino acids. V dropped 6 bases and J dropped 5 bases, with 14 bases sitting between them. From germline, CDR1 is MDHEN and CDR2 SYDVKM. This CDR3 is CASRPGSSNEQYF. Written as DNA, the CDR3 is TGTGCCAGCAGACCCGGGTCGAGCAACGAGCAGTACTTC. Variable domain in full (rest from reference TRBV28 and TRBJ2-7): DVKVTQSSRYLVKRTGEKVFLECVQDMDHENMFWYRQDPGLGLRLIYFSYDVKMKEKGDIPEGYSVSREKKERFSLILESASTNQTSMYLCASRPGSSNEQYFGPGTRLTVT.

V is TRBV6-4 and J is TRBJ2-1, with TRBD2 matching over 8 bases. The CDR3 loop spans 15 amino acids. From germline, CDR1 is MRHNA and CDR2 SNTAGT. V trimming: 2 bases; J trimming: 4 bases; junction bases outside the gene matches: 4. CDR3 in amino acids: CASSDGLAGYNEQFF. The DNA of the CDR3 is TGTGCCAGCAGTGACGGGTTAGCGGGGTACAATGAGCAGTTCTTC.

This clone showed up just a few times. V is TRBV19 and J is TRBJ2-1; 12 bases line up with TRBD2. The CDR3 contains 14 residues. Germline-derived CDR1 and CDR2 are LNHDA and SQIVND (reference sequence). J was trimmed by 4 bases and V by 10 bases; bases with no gene match: 5. The CDR3 DNA reads as TGTGCCACCCTAGCGGGAGGGGGGTACAATGAGCAGTTCTTC. Its translation: CATLAGGGYNEQFF.

This clone has only a few counts. The chain is built from TRBV27 and TRBJ1-4, with TRBD1 matching over 9 bases. Germline V gene lookup returns CDR1 MNHEY and CDR2 SMNVEV (reference sequence). CDR3 length: 14 residues. V trimming: 6 bases; J trimming: 8 bases; junction bases outside the gene matches: 7. For the CDR3, the DNA is TGTGCCAGCAGGAAACAGGGGGCTCAAGAAAAACTGTTTTTT. Its protein is CASRKQGAQEKLFF.

This chain joins TRBV19 and TRBJ1-2; D is uncertain. The germline gives CDR1 LNHDA, CDR2 SQIVND (reference sequence). Trimming removed 6 bases at V and 3 bases at J, with 14 bases between. This CDR3 contains 14 residues. CDR3 protein: CASREPGKDYGYTF. CDR3 bases: TGTGCCAGTAGAGAGCCGGGGAAGGACTATGGCTACACCTTC. Using reference TRBV19 and TRBJ1-2 for the parts outside the CDR3, the full variable domain is DGGITQSPKYLFRKEGQNVTLSCEQNLNHDAMYWYRQDPGQGLRLIYYSQIVNDFQKGDIAEGYSVSREKKESFPLTVTSAQKNPTAFYLCASREPGKDYGYTFGSGTRLTVV.

The sample holds a few counts of this clone. This sequence joins TRBV30 and TRBJ2-5; 11 bases are shared with TRBD2. The CDR3 loop spans 15 amino acids. Germline-derived CDR1 and CDR2 are GTSNPN and SVGIG (reference sequence). V shed 3 bases, J shed 1 base, and the junction held 4 bases outside the gene matches. CDR3 in DNA: TGTGCCTGGAGGCGACTAGCGGGACCCCAAGAGACCCAGTACTTC. Translating it yields CAWRRLAGPQETQYF. Looking up the rest from reference TRBV30 and TRBJ2-5 gives the full variable domain: SQTIHQWPATLVQPVGSPLSLECTVEGTSNPNLYWYRQAAGRGLQLLFYSVGIGQISSEVPQNLSASRPQDRQFILSSKKLLLSDSGFYLCAWRRLAGPQETQYFGPGTRLLVL.

This clone came up a few times. Other DNA variants within this sample encode the same CDR3. V gene TRBV7-9 combines with J gene TRBJ1-5; 9 bases map to TRBD1. The germline V gene has CDR1 SEHNR and CDR2 FQNEAQ (reference sequence). Trimming removed 1 base from V and 4 bases from J; junction bases left unmatched: 2. The CDR3 consists of 15 residues. The CDR3 bases are TGTGCCAGCAGCTTAGGCGACAGGGGGAATCAGCCCCAGCATTTT. Protein product: CASSLGDRGNQPQHF. The variable domain in full, completed from reference TRBV7-9 and TRBJ1-5, reads DTGVSQNPRHKITKRGQNVTFRCDPISEHNRLYWYRQTLGQGPEFLTYFQNEAQLEKSRLLSDRFSAERPKGSFSTLEIQRTEQGDSAMYLCASSLGDRGNQPQHFGDGTRLSIL.

This clone has only a few counts. The rearrangement joins TRBV6-6 to TRBJ1-1; D might be TRBD1 (6 bases). This CDR3 is built from 13 residues. Trimming took 6 bases from V and 5 from J, leaving 13 bases between them. CDR1 MNHNY and CDR2 SVGAGI come from the germline V gene (reference sequence). The CDR3 loop reads CASSRNRETEAFF. The DNA of the CDR3 is TGTGCCAGCAGCCGTAACAGGGAAACTGAAGCTTTCTTT.

The V gene is TRBV19, the J gene TRBJ1-1, with 9 bases fitting TRBD1. Per the germline V gene, CDR1 is LNHDA and CDR2 is SQIVND (reference sequence). Trimming cost V 3 bases and J 2 bases; bases outside gene matches: 13. The CDR3 has 18 residues. CDR3 bases: TGTGCCAGTAGTATCAGGTTCCCCCTGACAGGGGGTAACACTGAAGCTTTCTTT. Protein: CASSIRFPLTGGNTEAFF.

The genes are TRBV2 and TRBJ2-1; 9 nucleotides agree with TRBD1. The germline V gene has CDR1 SNHLY and CDR2 FYNNEI. This CDR3 region has 15 residues. V was pared by 6 bases and J by 9 bases, with 12 bases of the junction left unmatched. In nucleotides, the CDR3 is TGTGCCAGCAGGACGCCGGGACAGGGTAAAGGTGAGCAGTTCTTC. Its protein product is CASRTPGQGKGEQFF.

The chain joins TRBV30 to TRBJ2-2; D might be TRBD2 (6 bases). CDR1 and CDR2 from the germline V gene are GTSNPN and SVGIG (reference sequence). With 3 bases removed from V and 2 bases from J, the gap between germline ends came to 13 bases. The CDR3 sequence is 15 residues long. The CDR3 nucleotides read TGTGCCTGGAGCGCGGGACGGCTAAACACCGGGGAGCTGTTTTTT. This gives the protein CAWSAGRLNTGELFF.

The rearrangement uses TRBV5-1 and TRBJ1-2; D remains unclear. The CDR3 length is 13 residues. The V end was cut by 0 bases, the J end by 6 bases, with 9 bases between. Germline-derived CDR1 and CDR2 are SGHRS and YFSETQ. The CDR3 region has the DNA TGCGCCAGCAGCTTGGAACCTGGAGATGGCTACACCTTC. The encoded protein is CASSLEPGDGYTF.

This clone occurred a few times. This chain joins TRBV5-4 and TRBJ2-3; TRBD2 might be the D (5 bases). Trimming stripped 4 bases from V and 11 bases from J, with 14 bases between. The CDR3 runs to 12 residues. Per germline, CDR1 SGHNT and CDR2 YYREEE (reference sequence). DNA for the CDR3: TGTGCCAGCAGCCGGCCGGGGTACAGGCAGTATTTT. It encodes CASSRPGYRQYF. Supplemented by reference TRBV5-4 and TRBJ2-3, the full variable domain reads ETGVTQSPTHLIKTRGQQVTLRCSSQSGHNTVSWYQQALGQGPQFIFQYYREEENGRGNFPPRFSGLQFPNYSSELNVNALELDDSALYLCASSRPGYRQYFGPGTRLTVL.

This clone was observed a few times. The rearrangement joins TRBV15 to TRBJ1-5; 8 bases are a match to TRBD1. Germline trimming cut 0 bases from V and 9 bases from J; bases unmatched to any gene: 4. Germline loops: CDR1 LNHNV, CDR2 YYDKDF (reference sequence). The CDR3 has 14 residues. The CDR3 coding sequence is TGTGCCACCAGCAGAGAGACAGGGGTAGGGCCCCAGCATTTT. It specifies CATSRETGVGPQHF.

The chain carries TRBV5-1 and TRBJ2-1; 10 positions match TRBD2. Looked up from germline, CDR1 is SGHRS and CDR2 is YFSETQ. The CDR3 contains 15 residues. V gave up 2 bases and J gave up 8 bases; unmatched junction bases: 7. Here the CDR3 DNA reads TGCGCCAGCAGCTTACTAGCGGGACTTTCAGATGAGCAGTTCTTC. This gives the protein CASSLLAGLSDEQFF.

About this clone itself: Other nucleotide sequences from this sample produce the same CDR3. V gene TRBV5-1 combines with J gene TRBJ1-6, with D tentatively TRBD1 (5 bases). This CDR3 region has 15 residues. V shed 0 bases and J shed 6 bases, with 10 bases lying between them. Germline loops: CDR1 SGHRS, CDR2 YFSETQ. The CDR3 loop reads CASSLGQGSNSPLHF. CDR3 DNA sequence: TGCGCCAGCAGCTTGGGGCAGGGTAGTAATTCACCCCTCCACTTT.

A few counts support this clone. The V and J genes are TRBV5-1 and TRBJ1-5, with D tentatively TRBD1 (5 bases). Deletions cut 4 bases from V and 7 bases from J, with 15 bases between. CDR3 length: 14 residues. The germline CDR1 and CDR2 sequences are SGHRS and YFSETQ. The CDR3 nucleotides read TGCGCCAGCAGCCTAGGACCGGGGGGGCAGCCCCAGCATTTT. It is translated as CASSLGPGGQPQHF.